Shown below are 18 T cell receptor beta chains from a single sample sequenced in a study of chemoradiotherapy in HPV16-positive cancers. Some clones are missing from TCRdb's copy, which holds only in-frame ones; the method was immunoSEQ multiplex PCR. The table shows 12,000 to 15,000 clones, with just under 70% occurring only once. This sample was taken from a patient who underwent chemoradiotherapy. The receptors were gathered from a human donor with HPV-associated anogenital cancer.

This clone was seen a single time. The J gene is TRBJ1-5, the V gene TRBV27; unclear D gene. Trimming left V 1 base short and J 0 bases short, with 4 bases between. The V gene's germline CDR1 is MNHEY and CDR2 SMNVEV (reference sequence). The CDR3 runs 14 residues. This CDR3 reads CASSLLASNQPQHF. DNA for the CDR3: TGTGCCAGCAGTTTATTGGCTAGCAATCAGCCCCAGCATTTT.

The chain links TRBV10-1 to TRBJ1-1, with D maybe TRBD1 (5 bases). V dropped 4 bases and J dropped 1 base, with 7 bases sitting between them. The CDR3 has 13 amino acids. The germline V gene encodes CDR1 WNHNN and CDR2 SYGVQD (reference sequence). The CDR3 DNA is TGCGCCAGCAGTGCGACAGCGAACACTGAAGCTTTCTTT. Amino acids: CASSATANTEAFF.

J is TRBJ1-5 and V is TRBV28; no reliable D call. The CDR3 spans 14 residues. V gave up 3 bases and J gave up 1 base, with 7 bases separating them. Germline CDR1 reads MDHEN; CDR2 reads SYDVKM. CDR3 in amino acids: CASSFLRSNQPQHF. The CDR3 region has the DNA TGTGCCAGCAGTTTTTTACGCAGCAATCAGCCCCAGCATTTT.

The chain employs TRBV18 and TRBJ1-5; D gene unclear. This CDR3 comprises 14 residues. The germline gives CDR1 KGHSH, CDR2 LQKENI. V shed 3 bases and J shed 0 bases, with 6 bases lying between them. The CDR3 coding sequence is TGTGCCAGCTCACCGTCTCATAGCAATCAGCCCCAGCATTTT. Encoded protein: CASSPSHSNQPQHF.

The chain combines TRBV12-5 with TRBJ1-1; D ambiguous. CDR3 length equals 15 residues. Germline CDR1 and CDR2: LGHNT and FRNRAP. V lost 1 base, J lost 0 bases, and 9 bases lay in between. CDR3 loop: CASGLAGGVNTEAFF. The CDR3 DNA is TGTGCTAGTGGTTTGGCGGGCGGGGTGAACACTGAAGCTTTCTTT.

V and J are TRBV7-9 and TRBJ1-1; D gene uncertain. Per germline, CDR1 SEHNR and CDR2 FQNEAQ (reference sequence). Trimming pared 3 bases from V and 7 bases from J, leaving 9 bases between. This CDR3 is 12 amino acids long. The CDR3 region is CASSLVLDEAFF. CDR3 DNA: TGTGCCAGCAGCTTGGTGTTAGATGAAGCTTTCTTT.

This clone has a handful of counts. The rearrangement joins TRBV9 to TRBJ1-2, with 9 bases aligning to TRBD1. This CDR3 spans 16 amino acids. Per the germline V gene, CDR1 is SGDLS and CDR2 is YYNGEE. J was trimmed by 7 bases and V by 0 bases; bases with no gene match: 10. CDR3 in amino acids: CASSVVRDRAPSGYTF. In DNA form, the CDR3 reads TGTGCCAGCAGCGTAGTTCGGGACAGGGCCCCCTCTGGCTACACCTTC.

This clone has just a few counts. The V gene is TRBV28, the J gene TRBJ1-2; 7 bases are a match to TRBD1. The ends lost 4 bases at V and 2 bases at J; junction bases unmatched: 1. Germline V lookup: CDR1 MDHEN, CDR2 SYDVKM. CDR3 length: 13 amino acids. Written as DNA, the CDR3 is TGTGCCAGCAGTTGGACAGGAAACTATGGCTACACCTTC. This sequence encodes CASSWTGNYGYTF.

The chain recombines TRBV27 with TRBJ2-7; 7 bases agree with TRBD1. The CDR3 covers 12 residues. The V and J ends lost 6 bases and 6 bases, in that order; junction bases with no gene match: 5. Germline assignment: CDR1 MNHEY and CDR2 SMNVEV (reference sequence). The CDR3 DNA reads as TGTGCCAGCAGAACCACAGGGGCCGAGCAGTACTTC. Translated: CASRTTGAEQYF.

The CDR3 reads CASSPGTGNTGELFF. The CDR3 bases are TGTGCCAGCAGCCCCGGGACAGGGAACACCGGGGAGCTGTTTTTT. The chain links TRBV9 to TRBJ2-2; 8 positions agree with TRBD1. Germline assignment: CDR1 SGDLS and CDR2 YYNGEE. The CDR3 loop spans 15 amino acids. Trimming took 4 bases from V and 1 from J; bases not matched to a gene: 3.

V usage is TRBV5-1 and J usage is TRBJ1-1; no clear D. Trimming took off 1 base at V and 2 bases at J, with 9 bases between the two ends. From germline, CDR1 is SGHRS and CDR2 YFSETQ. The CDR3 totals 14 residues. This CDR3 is CASSLSSANTEAFF. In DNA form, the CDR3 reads TGCGCCAGCAGCTTGTCGTCAGCCAACACTGAAGCTTTCTTT.

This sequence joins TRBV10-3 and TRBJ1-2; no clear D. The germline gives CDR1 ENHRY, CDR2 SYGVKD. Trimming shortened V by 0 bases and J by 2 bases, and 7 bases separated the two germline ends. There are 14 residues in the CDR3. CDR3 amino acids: CAISESTTNYGYTF. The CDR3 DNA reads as TGTGCCATCAGTGAGTCGACGACGAACTATGGCTACACCTTC.

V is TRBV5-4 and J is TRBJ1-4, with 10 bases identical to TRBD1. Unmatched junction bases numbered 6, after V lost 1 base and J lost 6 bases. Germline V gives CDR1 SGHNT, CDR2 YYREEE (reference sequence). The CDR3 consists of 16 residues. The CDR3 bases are TGTGCCAGCAGCTTGTCGGGGACAGGGGAAGATGAAAAACTGTTTTTT. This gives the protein CASSLSGTGEDEKLFF.

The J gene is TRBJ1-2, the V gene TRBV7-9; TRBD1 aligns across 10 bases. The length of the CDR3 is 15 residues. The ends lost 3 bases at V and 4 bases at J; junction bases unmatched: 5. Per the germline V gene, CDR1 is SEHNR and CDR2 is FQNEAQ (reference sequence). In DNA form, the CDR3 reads TGTGCCAGCAGCTTGGACAGGGGGGGTAGCTATGGCTACACCTTC. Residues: CASSLDRGGSYGYTF.

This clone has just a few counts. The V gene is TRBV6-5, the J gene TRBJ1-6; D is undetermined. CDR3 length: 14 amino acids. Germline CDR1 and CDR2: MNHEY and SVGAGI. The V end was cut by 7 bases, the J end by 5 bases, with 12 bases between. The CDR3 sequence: CASMSSTNNSPLHF. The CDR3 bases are TGTGCCAGCATGTCGTCGACTAATAATTCACCCCTCCACTTT.

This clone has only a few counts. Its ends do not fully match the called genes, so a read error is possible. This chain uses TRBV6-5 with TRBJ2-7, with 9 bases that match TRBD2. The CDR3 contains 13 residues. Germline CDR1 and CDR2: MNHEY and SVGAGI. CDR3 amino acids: CASTPGAGGRSIF. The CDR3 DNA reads TGTGCCAGCACCCCCGGAGCGGGGGGCCGATCCATCTTC.

CDR3 nucleotides: TGTGCCAGTAGTGCCGGACGGAACACTGAAGCTTTCTTT. Translation: CASSAGRNTEAFF. The V gene is TRBV19, the J gene TRBJ1-1; D call uncertain. This CDR3 is built from 13 residues. V shed 5 bases and J shed 1 base, with 8 bases lying between them. Germline-derived CDR1 and CDR2 are LNHDA and SQIVND (reference sequence).

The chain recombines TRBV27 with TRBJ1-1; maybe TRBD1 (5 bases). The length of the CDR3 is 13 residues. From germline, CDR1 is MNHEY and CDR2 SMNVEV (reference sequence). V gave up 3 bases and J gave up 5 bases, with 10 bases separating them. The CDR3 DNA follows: TGTGCCAGCAGTTTCGGGGGTGAAACTGAAGCTTTCTTT. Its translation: CASSFGGETEAFF.